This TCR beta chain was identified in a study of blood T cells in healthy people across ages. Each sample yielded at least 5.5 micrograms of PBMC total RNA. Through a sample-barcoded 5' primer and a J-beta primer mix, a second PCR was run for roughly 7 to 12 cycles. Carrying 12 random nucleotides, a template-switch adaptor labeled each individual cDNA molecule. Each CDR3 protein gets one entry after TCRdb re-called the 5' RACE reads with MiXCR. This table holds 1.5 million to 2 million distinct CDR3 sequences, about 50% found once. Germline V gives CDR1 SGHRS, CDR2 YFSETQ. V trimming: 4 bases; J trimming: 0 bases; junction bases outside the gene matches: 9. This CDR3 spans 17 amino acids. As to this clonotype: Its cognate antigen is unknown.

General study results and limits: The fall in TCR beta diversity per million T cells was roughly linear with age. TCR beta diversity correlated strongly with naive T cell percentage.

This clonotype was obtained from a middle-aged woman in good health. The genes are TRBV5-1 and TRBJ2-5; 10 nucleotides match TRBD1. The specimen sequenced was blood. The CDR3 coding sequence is TGCGCCAGCAGCCTGGGCTGGGGACAGGGGTACCAAGAGACCCAGTACTTC. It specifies CASSLGWGQGYQETQYF.